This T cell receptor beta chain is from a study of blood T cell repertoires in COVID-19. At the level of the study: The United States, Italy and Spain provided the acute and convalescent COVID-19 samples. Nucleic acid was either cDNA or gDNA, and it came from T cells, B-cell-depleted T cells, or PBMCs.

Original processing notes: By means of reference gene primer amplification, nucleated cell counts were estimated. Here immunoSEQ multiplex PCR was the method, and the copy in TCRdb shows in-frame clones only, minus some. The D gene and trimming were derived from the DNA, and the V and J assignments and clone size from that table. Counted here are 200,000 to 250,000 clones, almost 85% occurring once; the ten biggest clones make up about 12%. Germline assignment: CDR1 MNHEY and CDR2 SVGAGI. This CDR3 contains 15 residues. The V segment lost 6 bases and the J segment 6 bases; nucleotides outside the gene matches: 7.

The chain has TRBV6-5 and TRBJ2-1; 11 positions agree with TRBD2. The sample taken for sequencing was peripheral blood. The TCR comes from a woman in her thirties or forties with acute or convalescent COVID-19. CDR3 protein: CASSQLAGAANEQFF. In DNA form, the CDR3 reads TGTGCCAGCAGCCAACTAGCGGGAGCTGCCAATGAGCAGTTCTTC.